This TCR beta chain was identified in a study of blood T cell repertoires in COVID-19. Study context: Donors in the United States, Italy and Spain gave samples during acute or convalescent COVID-19. Sources were T cells, B-cell-depleted T cells, or PBMCs; the material itself was cDNA or gDNA.

V gave up 4 bases and J gave up 10 bases; unmatched junction bases: 11. The CDR3 contains 17 residues. Per the germline V gene, CDR1 is KGHDR and CDR2 is SFDVKD. In the original analysis: Estimated nucleated cell counts came from reference gene primer amplification. Profiling relied on immunoSEQ multiplex PCR, and the TCRdb table lists in-frame clones only, not all of them. That table is the source of V, J and clone size, and D and trimming were worked out from the DNA. The sample has 93,000 or so clones, 89% seen once. Material: peripheral blood. The TCR was taken from an elderly woman in a cohort sampled during active COVID-19. The V gene is TRBV24-1, the J gene TRBJ2-1, with 14 bases aligning to TRBD2. The CDR3 nucleotides read TGTGCCACCAGTGACCCCTGGGGGACTAGCGGGAGTTCGGAGCAGTTCTTC. It encodes CATSDPWGTSGSSEQFF.